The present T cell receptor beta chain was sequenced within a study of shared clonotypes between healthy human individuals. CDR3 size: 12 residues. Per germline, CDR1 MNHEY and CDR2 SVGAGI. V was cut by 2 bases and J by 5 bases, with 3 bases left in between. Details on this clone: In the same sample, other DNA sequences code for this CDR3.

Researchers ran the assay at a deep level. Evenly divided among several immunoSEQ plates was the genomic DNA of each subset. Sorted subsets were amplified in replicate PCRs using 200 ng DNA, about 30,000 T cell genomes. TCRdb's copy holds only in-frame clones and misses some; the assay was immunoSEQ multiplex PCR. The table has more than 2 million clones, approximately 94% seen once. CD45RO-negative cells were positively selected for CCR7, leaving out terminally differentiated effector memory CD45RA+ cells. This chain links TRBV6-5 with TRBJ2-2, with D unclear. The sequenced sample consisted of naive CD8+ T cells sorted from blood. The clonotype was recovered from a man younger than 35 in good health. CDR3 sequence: CASSYRTGELFF. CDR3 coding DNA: TGTGCCAGCAGTTACAGGACCGGGGAGCTGTTTTTT.